The 16 T cell receptor beta chains below were found in one sample sequenced in a study of OX40 agonist ivuxolimab in advanced cancers. The receptor library was made with the immunoSEQ multiplex PCR assay. Held by TCRdb, this immuneACCESS table contains in-frame sequences only and omits some clones. Under half of the omission traces to an unresolved V gene where checked; the cause of the rest is unknown. The sample table shows roughly 83,000 clones, and about 90% are seen once. Roughly 8.4% of the sample is held by the ten biggest clonotypes. The sequenced sample was CD4+ or CD8+ T cells sorted from blood, obtained in a trial of the OX40 agonist ivuxolimab. These receptor sequences come from an adult with an advanced solid tumor such as melanoma, head and neck, liver or kidney cancer.

This chain links TRBV4-1 with TRBJ2-1, with no clear D. V was pared by 0 bases and J by 12 bases, with 9 bases between. Per the germline V gene, CDR1 is MGHRA and CDR2 is YSYEKL. The CDR3 loop spans 12 amino acids. CDR3 in amino acids: CASSQDRAGQFF. The CDR3 bases are TGCGCCAGCAGCCAAGACCGGGCAGGGCAGTTCTTC.

CDR3 loop: CASDLSPNPPYNEQFF. CDR3 coding DNA: TGTGCCAGCGACTTATCCCCCAATCCCCCCTACAATGAGCAGTTCTTC. This chain links TRBV5-6 with TRBJ2-1; D is unclear. The ends were cut back, 7 bases at V and 2 bases at J, with 19 bases in the middle. Per germline, CDR1 SGHDT and CDR2 YYEEEE. The CDR3 is 16 residues long. Based on the CDR3 plus reference TRBV5-6 and TRBJ2-1, the full variable domain is DAGVTQSPTHLIKTRGQQVTLRCSPKSGHDTVSWYQQALGQGPQFIFQYYEEEERQRGNFPDRFSGHQFPNYSSELNVNALLLGDSALYLCASDLSPNPPYNEQFFGPGTRLTVL.

The chain recombines TRBV10-3 with TRBJ2-5; 8 nucleotides align to TRBD1. The CDR3 is 15 amino acids. The V and J ends lost 3 bases and 1 base, in that order; junction bases with no gene match: 4. The germline gives CDR1 ENHRY, CDR2 SYGVKD. CDR3: CAISEPQGGQETQYF. The CDR3 region has the DNA TGTGCCATCAGTGAACCACAGGGGGGCCAAGAGACCCAGTACTTC.

The gene calls are TRBV5-4 and TRBJ2-1; the match to TRBD2 covers 9 bases. The germline CDR1 and CDR2 sequences are SGHNT and YYREEE (reference sequence). The CDR3 runs 15 residues. V was pared by 0 bases and J by 8 bases, with 6 bases of the junction left unmatched. The CDR3 here is CASSLAGGREYEQFF. In DNA form, the CDR3 reads TGTGCCAGCAGCTTGGCGGGCGGGAGGGAATATGAGCAGTTCTTC.

The rearrangement joins TRBV6-6 to TRBJ2-3; 11 bases are a match to TRBD1. Germline CDR1 reads MNHNY; CDR2 reads SVGAGI (reference sequence). The CDR3 runs to 16 residues. The J segment lost 6 bases and the V segment lost 4 bases, leaving 9 bases of the junction unmatched. CDR3: CASSSTGTGGLDTQYF. The CDR3 coding sequence is TGTGCCAGCAGTTCAACCGGGACAGGGGGGTTGGATACGCAGTATTTT.

The chain links TRBV18 to TRBJ2-7; D not resolved. V lost 1 base to trimming and J lost 2 bases, with 15 bases between them. Looked up from germline, CDR1 is KGHSH and CDR2 is LQKENI. The CDR3 covers 16 residues. The chain's CDR3 is CASSPLSTSLTYEQYF. Written as DNA, the CDR3 is TGTGCCAGCTCACCACTGTCCACATCGTTAACCTACGAGCAGTACTTC.

This chain links TRBV27 with TRBJ2-3; weak D call: TRBD2 (5 bases). Germline loops: CDR1 MNHEY, CDR2 SMNVEV (reference sequence). This CDR3 region has 14 residues. V was trimmed by 3 bases and J by 0 bases, leaving 7 bases between them. CDR3 residues: CASSFRTSTDTQYF. CDR3 nucleotides: TGTGCCAGCAGTTTTAGGACTAGCACAGATACGCAGTATTTT.

J is TRBJ2-1 and V is TRBV11-3; the D is unclear. Germline V gene data show CDR1 as SGHNT and CDR2 as YENEEA. This CDR3 contains 12 residues. Trimming removed 2 bases from V and 2 bases from J, with 1 base in between. CDR3 in DNA: TGTGCCAGCAGCTTAACCTACAATGAGCAGTTCTTC. Encoded protein: CASSLTYNEQFF.

For this clone: Other DNA sequences from this sample encode an identical CDR3 as well. V and J are TRBV2 and TRBJ1-1, with D possibly being TRBD1 (5 bases). V was trimmed by 3 bases and J by 5 bases, leaving 13 bases between them. This CDR3 is built from 14 residues. Germline CDR1 reads SNHLY; CDR2 reads FYNNEI. The CDR3 loop is CASSEGRRGTEAFF. Here the CDR3 DNA reads TGTGCCAGCAGTGAGGGGCGGAGGGGAACTGAAGCTTTCTTT.

The V gene is TRBV28, the J gene TRBJ1-1; a possible D gene is TRBD1 (6 bases). V was shortened by 3 bases and J by 3 bases, with 14 bases between the two germline ends. CDR3 size: 15 residues. Germline V gives CDR1 MDHEN, CDR2 SYDVKM. CDR3 protein: CASSFLIGGYTEAFF. The CDR3 DNA is TGTGCCAGCAGTTTTTTAATAGGGGGTTACACTGAAGCTTTCTTT.

This sequence joins TRBV19 and TRBJ2-1; D is undetermined. V was clipped by 5 bases and J by 7 bases, with 15 bases between them. The CDR3 has 14 residues. Germline V gene lookup returns CDR1 LNHDA and CDR2 SQIVND (reference sequence). CDR3 region: CASSPRAGRNEQFF. For the CDR3, the DNA is TGTGCCAGTAGTCCTAGGGCCGGACGAAATGAGCAGTTCTTC.

This chain uses TRBV11-2 with TRBJ2-5, with 7 bases fitting TRBD2. The CDR3 has 16 amino acids. Germline values: CDR1 SGHAT, CDR2 FQNNGV. Trimming removed 4 bases from V and 3 bases from J; junction bases left unmatched: 11. CDR3 coding DNA: TGTGCCAGCAGCTCGACGGGGGGTTTTGGTAAAGAGACCCAGTACTTC. It is translated as CASSSTGGFGKETQYF.

J is TRBJ2-7 and V is TRBV11-2; D not resolved. The CDR3 extends over 12 amino acids. Trimming stripped 3 bases from V and 7 bases from J, with 10 bases between. Germline values: CDR1 SGHAT, CDR2 FQNNGV. The CDR3 loop is CASSFAPQEQYF. For the CDR3, the DNA is TGTGCCAGCAGCTTCGCCCCCCAGGAGCAGTACTTC.

V gene TRBV27 combines with J gene TRBJ1-5, with 7 bases lining up with TRBD1. Trimming took 6 bases from V and 3 from J; bases not matched to a gene: 5. The CDR3 is 14 residues long. In germline, CDR1 is MNHEY, CDR2 SMNVEV (reference sequence). The CDR3 spells CASRYTGVNQPQHF. CDR3 bases: TGTGCCAGCAGATATACAGGGGTCAATCAGCCCCAGCATTTT.

The rearrangement uses TRBV7-8 and TRBJ2-3; 7 bases agree with TRBD1. Trimming took 2 bases from V and 0 from J; bases not matched to a gene: 8. The CDR3 is 17 amino acids. CDR1 and CDR2 (germline): SGHVS, FQNEAQ. The DNA of the CDR3 is TGTGCCAGCAGCTTACGCGGACAGGATTTTAGCACAGATACGCAGTATTTT. It translates to CASSLRGQDFSTDTQYF.

This chain joins TRBV6-5 and TRBJ2-1; the D gene could be TRBD1 or TRBD2 (5 bases each). The CDR3 has 15 residues. The V gene lost 7 bases and the J gene lost 7 bases, with 20 bases spanning the gap. Germline V gene sequence: CDR1 MNHEY, CDR2 SVGAGI. CDR3: CASTLSLGAWNEQFF. The CDR3 DNA reads as TGTGCCAGCACCCTATCCCTCGGGGCTTGGAATGAGCAGTTCTTC.